What follows describes a single T cell receptor (beta chain). Its antigen is not known. The data originate from a study of shared clonotypes between healthy human individuals. Findings of the study overall: Non-shared clonotypes had lower generation probabilities than clonotypes shared by all four sorted-subset donors.

Deep-level running was used for the assay. The material for each subset, its genomic DNA, was split evenly across several immunoSEQ plates. Sequenced by immunoSEQ multiplex PCR; TCRdb stores in-frame clones only, minus some. The sample shows hundreds of thousands of clones, 90% to 96% of them seen only once. Those who donated, Caucasian adults without exception, all lived in Nashville, Tennessee. The TCR comes from a woman aged 30 to 39 in good health. The sample taken for sequencing was naive CD4+ T cells sorted from blood. The sample's subset: CD45RA+ positively selected.

CDR3 region: CASSERDSHGYTF. The CDR3 nucleotides are TGTGCCAGCAGCGAAAGAGACAGTCATGGCTACACCTTC. This chain connects TRBV6-6 to TRBJ1-2, with D maybe TRBD1 (5 bases). This CDR3 has 13 residues. Germline CDR1 MNHNY, CDR2 SVGAGI (reference sequence). V dropped 6 bases and J dropped 6 bases, with 14 bases sitting between them.